Each of the 17 T cell receptor beta chains below was sequenced from the same sample in a study of blood T cell repertoires in COVID-19. Profiling relied on immunoSEQ multiplex PCR, and the TCRdb table lists in-frame clones only, not all of them. The top ten hold over 4.5% of the sample, which has 250,000 to 300,000 clones, 83% seen once. The sample was peripheral blood. These receptors originate from a man aged 55-75 years who had recovered from COVID-19.

The V and J genes are TRBV9 and TRBJ1-3, with TRBD1 matching over 7 bases. The V segment lost 4 bases and the J segment 0 bases; nucleotides outside the gene matches: 7. Per the germline V gene, CDR1 is SGDLS and CDR2 is YYNGEE. The CDR3 sequence is 16 residues long. CDR3 DNA: TGTGCCAGCAGCAGACAGGGAATTGCCTCTGGAAACACCATATATTTT. The encoded protein is CASSRQGIASGNTIYF.

The chain combines TRBV29-1 with TRBJ1-4, with TRBD1 as a possible D gene (5 bases). V was cut by 4 bases and J by 0 bases, with 6 bases left in between. Germline V gene lookup returns CDR1 SQVTM and CDR2 ANQGSEA. The CDR3 has 13 residues. The CDR3 loop is CSVGGATNEKLFF. CDR3 bases: TGCAGCGTTGGGGGGGCAACTAATGAAAAACTGTTTTTT.

This chain uses TRBV5-1 with TRBJ2-5, with TRBD1 matching 7 bases. Trimming took 4 bases from V and 5 from J; bases not matched to a gene: 5. The CDR3 runs to 13 residues. Germline CDR1 is SGHRS and CDR2 is YFSETQ. Here the CDR3 DNA reads TGCGCCAGCAGCCCGTGGGACAGCGAGACCCAGTACTTC. Encoded protein: CASSPWDSETQYF. Using reference TRBV5-1 and TRBJ2-5 for the parts outside the CDR3, the full variable domain is KAGVTQTPRYLIKTRGQQVTLSCSPISGHRSVSWYQQTPGQGLQFLFEYFSETQRNKGNFPGRFSGRQFSNSRSEMNVSTLELGDSALYLCASSPWDSETQYFGPGTRLLVL.

The V and J genes are TRBV7-9 and TRBJ1-1, with D possibly matching TRBD1 (6 bases). The V and J ends lost 5 bases and 5 bases respectively, with 15 bases between them. In germline, CDR1 is SEHNR, CDR2 FQNEAQ (reference sequence). The CDR3 runs 14 residues. The CDR3 region is CASSPRQVGTEAFF. CDR3 DNA sequence: TGTGCCAGCAGCCCCCGACAGGTGGGGACTGAAGCTTTCTTT.

The chain has TRBV4-1 and TRBJ2-5; D not certain. There are 12 residues in the CDR3. Per the germline V gene, CDR1 is MGHRA and CDR2 is YSYEKL. Trimming took 5 bases from V and 2 from J, leaving 6 bases between them. DNA for the CDR3: TGCGCCAGCAGCAATCCTCAAGAGACCCAGTACTTC. Protein: CASSNPQETQYF.

The CDR3, as DNA: TGTGCCAGCAGCGGCGGCGGGATTTGGGGCAATCAGCCCCAGCATTTT. Amino acids: CASSGGGIWGNQPQHF. The chain joins TRBV7-8 to TRBJ1-5; D gene unclear. Germline CDR1 is SGHVS and CDR2 is FQNEAQ. Trimming shortened V by 5 bases and J by 2 bases, and 16 bases separated the two germline ends. The CDR3 loop spans 16 amino acids.

The chain uses TRBV2 and TRBJ2-2; D is ambiguous. The CDR3 is 12 residues long. Trimming left V 6 bases short and J 4 bases short, with 6 bases between. The germline CDR1 and CDR2 sequences are SNHLY and FYNNEI. The CDR3 loop reads CASSFSTGELFF. CDR3 nucleotide sequence: TGTGCCAGCAGCTTTAGCACCGGGGAGCTGTTTTTT.

The CDR3 region has the DNA TGTGCCAGCACCCTAACCCCAGGTCTCGGCTCACCCCTCCACTTT. Its translation is CASTLTPGLGSPLHF. The J gene is TRBJ1-6, the V gene TRBV7-2; D uncertain. The germline CDR1 and CDR2 sequences are SGHTA and FQGNSA. The V and J ends lost 7 bases and 10 bases respectively, with 20 bases between them. The length of the CDR3 is 15 residues. Supplemented by reference TRBV7-2 and TRBJ1-6, the full variable domain reads GAGVSQSPSNKVTEKGKDVELRCDPISGHTALYWYRQSLGQGLEFLIYFQGNSAPDKSGLPSDRFSAERTGGSVSTLTIQRTQQEDSAVYLCASTLTPGLGSPLHFGNGTRLTVT.

V is TRBV7-2 and J is TRBJ1-2; TRBD1 might be the D (6 bases). The CDR3 sequence is 17 residues long. Germline CDR1 SGHTA, CDR2 FQGNSA. V was cut by 1 base and J by 4 bases, with 19 bases left in between. In DNA form, the CDR3 reads TGTGCCAGCAGCTTAGAGGGTTTGGGGGGGCCGGGCTATGGCTACACCTTC. Translated, it gives CASSLEGLGGPGYGYTF.

V gene TRBV24-1 combines with J gene TRBJ1-5; possible D gene TRBD1, 6 bases. Trimming took off 3 bases at V and 3 bases at J, with 11 bases between the two ends. The CDR3 loop spans 15 amino acids. Germline V gene sequence: CDR1 KGHDR, CDR2 SFDVKD. The CDR3 nucleotides are TGTGCCACCAGTGATCCGCGACAGGCCAATCAGCCCCAGCATTTT. The encoded protein is CATSDPRQANQPQHF.

This clone was counted a few times. J is TRBJ2-7 and V is TRBV18, with 8 bases that match TRBD1. CDR3 size: 15 residues. With 3 bases clipped from V and 2 bases from J, the junction kept 6 bases outside the gene matches. CDR1 and CDR2 from the germline V gene are KGHSH and LQKENI. CDR3 nucleotides: TGTGCCAGCTCACCTGGGACAGGTACAACCTACGAGCAGTACTTC. This encodes CASSPGTGTTYEQYF.

The J gene is TRBJ1-3, the V gene TRBV5-1; TRBD1 matches 8 bases. The junction had 6 bases not matched to a gene; V was cut back by 4 bases and J by 6 bases. CDR3 length equals 14 residues. The germline V gene encodes CDR1 SGHRS and CDR2 YFSETQ. CDR3 loop: CASSPDRVENTIYF. CDR3 nucleotides: TGCGCCAGCAGCCCGGACAGGGTTGAAAACACCATATATTTT.

The V call is TRBV2, the J call TRBJ2-2; D perhaps matches TRBD2 (6 bases). The germline V and J ends were trimmed by 7 bases and 1 base, with 10 bases remaining between them. The CDR3 spans 14 residues. From germline, CDR1 is SNHLY and CDR2 FYNNEI. CDR3 loop: CASTSERNTGELFF. CDR3 nucleotide sequence: TGTGCCAGCACTAGCGAGAGGAACACCGGGGAGCTGTTTTTT.

In DNA, the CDR3 is TGTGCCAGCAGCCAACGCAGGGGAGTCGGCCAAGAGACCCAGTACTTC. Its translation is CASSQRRGVGQETQYF. V and J are TRBV3-1 (or the pseudogene TRBV3-2) and TRBJ2-5; perhaps TRBD1 as D (6 bases). Trimming took off 2 bases at V and 1 base at J, with 14 bases between the two ends. There are 16 residues in the CDR3. Looked up from germline, CDR1 is LGHDT and CDR2 is YNNKEL (reference sequence).

The chain has TRBV24-1 and TRBJ2-1; weak D call: TRBD1 (5 bases). Germline V gene lookup returns CDR1 KGHDR and CDR2 SFDVKD. The CDR3 has 14 amino acids. Trimming shortened V by 0 bases and J by 5 bases, and 7 bases separated the two germline ends. CDR3 loop: CATSDLKTDNEQFF. Here the CDR3 DNA reads TGTGCCACCAGTGATTTGAAGACAGACAATGAGCAGTTCTTC.

This clone was observed a single time. The chain carries TRBV6-1 and TRBJ2-7; perhaps TRBD1 as D (5 bases). The CDR3 sequence is 14 residues long. Trimming left V 3 bases short and J 6 bases short, with 15 bases between. Germline CDR1 is MNHNS and CDR2 is SASEGT. CDR3 sequence reads: CASSELQVVGEQYF. The DNA of the CDR3 is TGTGCCAGCAGTGAGCTACAGGTCGTTGGCGAGCAGTACTTC.

The genes are TRBV6-1 and TRBJ1-5, with 9 bases aligning to TRBD1. The CDR3 contains 17 residues. Trimming cost V 1 base and J 7 bases; bases outside gene matches: 11. In germline, CDR1 is MNHNS, CDR2 SASEGT. In DNA form, the CDR3 reads TGTGCCAGCAGTGAAGTATCGGGGACAGGGTCCCCCCAGCCCCAGCATTTT. Its protein product is CASSEVSGTGSPQPQHF.